Presented here are 29 T cell receptor beta chains from one specimen sequenced in a study of identical twins. A single record per CDR3 protein comes from TCRdb applying MiXCR to the 5' RACE reads. The table shows 600,000 to 800,000 distinct CDR3 sequences, with 20% to 25% occurring only once. A further study also used this sample, focusing on T cells expressing NK-cell markers.

The sample consisted of PBMCs. The receptors stem from a woman under 30 in good health.

This clonotype was observed a few times. This rearrangement joins TRBV20-1 to TRBJ1-5, with D perhaps TRBD1 (6 bases). Trimming removed 2 bases from V and 0 bases from J, with 8 bases in between. The CDR3 totals 14 residues. Germline V gene sequence: CDR1 DFQATT, CDR2 SNEGSKA (reference sequence). The CDR3 is CSARTGYSNQPQHF. The CDR3 nucleotides are TGCAGTGCTAGAACAGGGTATAGCAATCAGCCCCAGCATTTT.

The sample holds a few counts of this clonotype. The chain carries TRBV6-1 and TRBJ2-7, with 12 positions matching TRBD1. CDR1 is MNHNS, CDR2 SASEGT, per germline. There are 14 residues in the CDR3. V was pared by 6 bases and J by 6 bases, with 6 bases of the junction left unmatched. The CDR3 nucleotides are TGTGCCAGCAGACGAGGGACAGGGGGCCCCGAGCAGTACTTC. Amino acid sequence: CASRRGTGGPEQYF.

This chain links TRBV27 with TRBJ2-1; D is perhaps TRBD2 (6 bases). CDR1 is MNHEY, CDR2 SMNVEV, per germline (reference sequence). The CDR3 is 15 residues long. The CDR3 reads CESRMAGGSYNEQFF. CDR3 bases: TGTGAAAGCCGTATGGCTGGAGGGTCCTACAATGAGCAGTTCTTC.

This clonotype was observed a few times. CDR3 protein: CASSPNVVAGAGELFF. Here the CDR3 DNA reads TGTGCCAGCAGCCCCAATGTGGTAGCGGGAGCCGGGGAGCTGTTTTTT. This chain links TRBV7-9 with TRBJ2-2; 9 bases align to TRBD2. Germline V gene data show CDR1 as SEHNR and CDR2 as FQNEAQ (reference sequence). The CDR3 runs 16 residues. V trimming: 5 bases; J trimming: 6 bases; junction bases outside the gene matches: 10.

This clonotype was observed a few times. V gene TRBV5-1 combines with J gene TRBJ2-7; D uncertain. Germline V gene data show CDR1 as SGHRS and CDR2 as YFSETQ. The V end lost 0 bases, the J end lost 2 bases, and 9 bases lay between the germline ends. The CDR3 has 14 amino acids. The CDR3 sequence: CASSLGQVAYEQYF. CDR3 DNA sequence: TGCGCCAGCAGCTTGGGCCAGGTTGCCTACGAGCAGTACTTC.

The V call is TRBV11-2, the J call TRBJ2-1; weak D call: TRBD1 (6 bases). The V and J ends lost 3 bases and 8 bases respectively, with 17 bases between them. Germline values: CDR1 SGHAT, CDR2 FQNNGV. The CDR3 has 15 residues. The CDR3 nucleotides are TGTGCCAGCAGCTTTGATCCTAGGGGGTGGGATGAGCAGTTCTTC. Its translation: CASSFDPRGWDEQFF.

V is TRBV5-6 and J is TRBJ2-3; tentative D call: TRBD2 (5 bases). V was clipped by 3 bases and J by 2 bases, with 16 bases between them. This CDR3 spans 16 amino acids. Germline CDR1 and CDR2: SGHDT and YYEEEE. The CDR3 sequence is CASSYTLVATTDTQYF. CDR3 DNA sequence: TGTGCCAGCAGCTACACACTGGTAGCGACCACAGATACGCAGTATTTT.

This clonotype was observed a handful of times. V usage is TRBV20-1 and J usage is TRBJ2-2; 7 nucleotides line up with TRBD1. The length of the CDR3 is 20 residues. CDR1 DFQATT and CDR2 SNEGSKA come from the germline V gene (reference sequence). V shed 1 base and J 0 bases; nucleotides not matched to a gene: 17. The CDR3 region is CSARAPTPKQDRANTGELFF. CDR3 DNA: TGCAGTGCTAGAGCCCCTACCCCCAAACAAGACAGGGCGAACACCGGGGAGCTGTTTTTT.

The table lists this clonotype with many counts. CDR3 DNA: TGTGCCAGCAGACCCGGACAGGTGGCGGCTGAAGCTTTCTTT. It yields the protein CASRPGQVAAEAFF. The genes are TRBV12-3 or TRBV12-4 and TRBJ1-1; 7 bases map to TRBD1. The CDR3 extends over 14 amino acids. J lost 6 bases, V lost 6 bases, and 10 bases had no gene match.

This clonotype was counted a few times. J is TRBJ1-2 and V is TRBV7-9, with D perhaps TRBD1 (6 bases). Trimming removed 6 bases at V and 0 bases at J, with 14 bases between. The CDR3 consists of 15 residues. Per the germline V gene, CDR1 is SEHNR and CDR2 is FQNEAQ (reference sequence). CDR3 amino acids: CASSRTGFPNYGYTF. The CDR3 DNA sequence: TGTGCCAGCAGTCGTACAGGGTTCCCTAACTATGGCTACACCTTC.

This clonotype was picked up a small number of times. The CDR3 DNA reads as TGCAGTGCAGAGGGGCAAGAGACCCAGTACTTC. This codes for CSAEGQETQYF. The rearrangement uses TRBV20-1 and TRBJ2-5; the D gene could be TRBD1 or TRBD2 (5 bases each). In germline, CDR1 is DFQATT, CDR2 SNEGSKA (reference sequence). Deletions cut 6 bases from V and 2 bases from J, with 7 bases between. The CDR3 has 11 residues.

The chain is built from TRBV20-1 and TRBJ2-7; a possible D gene is TRBD2 (5 bases). Germline CDR1 reads DFQATT; CDR2 reads SNEGSKA (reference sequence). The CDR3 runs 15 residues. Trimming left V 0 bases short and J 1 base short, with 13 bases between. CDR3 in amino acids: CSARDRGRSSYEQYF. The CDR3, as DNA: TGCAGTGCTAGAGATCGCGGGCGGTCGTCCTACGAGCAGTACTTC.

This clonotype was seen at least ten times. The DNA of the CDR3 is TGTGCCAGCAGTTCTTATAGCAATCAGCCCCAGCATTTT. Translating gives CASSSYSNQPQHF. This sequence joins TRBV12-3 or TRBV12-4 and TRBJ1-5; D not certain. Trimming left V 4 bases short and J 0 bases short, with 4 bases between. This CDR3 has 13 residues.

This clonotype was detected a few times. The rearrangement uses TRBV29-1 and TRBJ2-3, with D possibly TRBD2 on 7 matching bases. The CDR3 contains 15 residues. Germline CDR1 reads SQVTM; CDR2 reads ANQGSEA. V lost 4 bases and J lost 3, with 17 bases in between. The CDR3 DNA sequence: TGCAGCGTTGGGCTGGCGGGGGCAAGGACAGATACGCAGTATTTT. Protein: CSVGLAGARTDTQYF.

Only a few counts were recorded for this clonotype. This chain connects TRBV7-9 to TRBJ2-1, with TRBD1 matching 10 bases. The junction had 12 bases not matched to a gene; V was cut back by 1 base and J by 9 bases. Germline V gene sequence: CDR1 SEHNR, CDR2 FQNEAQ (reference sequence). The CDR3 sequence is 17 residues long. CDR3 residues: CASSLELGTGVHREQFF. CDR3 DNA: TGTGCCAGCAGCTTAGAATTAGGGACAGGGGTCCATCGTGAGCAGTTCTTC.

The V gene is TRBV20-1, the J gene TRBJ1-2, with 7 positions matching TRBD1. Germline values: CDR1 DFQATT, CDR2 SNEGSKA (reference sequence). This CDR3 comprises 11 residues. Here the CDR3 DNA reads TGCATGACAGGGTCCAACTATGGCTACACCTTC. Its protein is CMTGSNYGYTF.

The chain carries TRBV20-1 and TRBJ2-2, with D possibly TRBD2 on 5 matching bases. Deletions cut 6 bases from V and 7 bases from J, with 15 bases between. Germline V CDR1 and CDR2: DFQATT, SNEGSKA (reference sequence). CDR3 length equals 13 residues. The CDR3 region is CSAPVAGVGELFF. The CDR3 DNA sequence: TGCAGTGCGCCCGTCGCCGGGGTCGGGGAGCTGTTTTTT.

This clonotype was counted only a few times. The chain combines TRBV20-1 with TRBJ2-7; TRBD1 matches at 8 bases. V trimming: 1 base; J trimming: 7 bases; junction bases outside the gene matches: 12. In germline, CDR1 is DFQATT, CDR2 SNEGSKA (reference sequence). The CDR3 is 15 residues long. The CDR3, as DNA: TGCAGTGCTAGAGGTTTAGGACAGGGTAATAGGGAGCAGTACTTC. Translation gives CSARGLGQGNREQYF.

This clonotype was detected only a few times. The CDR3 coding sequence is TGCAGTGCCCTTTTGGATGGCTACACCTTC. Its protein product is CSALLDGYTF. The J gene is TRBJ1-2, the V gene TRBV20-1; D is unclear. Germline assignment: CDR1 DFQATT and CDR2 SNEGSKA (reference sequence). This CDR3 has 10 residues. Trimming removed 6 bases at V and 6 bases at J, with 8 bases between.

This clonotype was counted a few times. The chain employs TRBV5-1 and TRBJ1-1; TRBD1 might be the D (5 bases). V shed 7 bases and J shed 2 bases, with 18 bases lying between them. Germline CDR1 is SGHRS and CDR2 is YFSETQ. The CDR3 has 15 amino acids. CDR3 nucleotide sequence: TGCGCCAGCCGCCCCGGCAGGGCGCGAAACACTGAAGCTTTCTTT. Its translation: CASRPGRARNTEAFF.

The chain has TRBV12-3 or TRBV12-4 and TRBJ2-7; a weak D match, TRBD1 (7 bases). The CDR3 runs to 15 residues. Trimming removed 6 bases from V and 5 bases from J, with 20 bases in between. This CDR3 reads CASRTRGTATHEQYF. CDR3 nucleotide sequence: TGTGCCAGCAGGACCCGCGGGACAGCAACCCACGAGCAGTACTTC.

J is TRBJ2-7 and V is TRBV7-9; TRBD2 is a possible D gene (6 bases). V lost 7 bases to trimming and J lost 5 bases, with 24 bases between them. The CDR3 has 16 residues. CDR1 and CDR2 (germline): SEHNR, FQNEAQ (reference sequence). The DNA for the CDR3 is TGTGCCAGCACCATTCAAGCCGTCGGGGGATCCCACGAGCAGTACTTC. Translating it yields CASTIQAVGGSHEQYF.

The chain carries TRBV24-1 and TRBJ2-1; no clear D gene. Trimming removed 5 bases at V and 8 bases at J, with 6 bases between. In germline, CDR1 is KGHDR, CDR2 SFDVKD. The CDR3 consists of 11 residues. For the CDR3, the DNA is TGTGCCACCAGTGTGAGAGATGAGCAGTTCTTC. Protein product: CATSVRDEQFF.

The chain carries TRBV25-1 and TRBJ2-7; the D is unclear. CDR1 and CDR2 from the germline V gene are MGHDK and SYGVNS. This CDR3 spans 13 amino acids. The V end lost 7 bases, the J end lost 3 bases, and 13 bases lay between the germline ends. CDR3 residues: CASTPKVLYEQYF. Written as DNA, the CDR3 is TGTGCCAGCACCCCGAAGGTGCTCTACGAGCAGTACTTC.

The DNA for the CDR3 is TGCAGTGCTAGTCCTAGCGGGGCAGATACGCAGTATTTT. Its translation is CSASPSGADTQYF. The rearrangement joins TRBV20-1 to TRBJ2-3, with TRBD2 identical over 9 bases. This CDR3 has 13 amino acids. Trimming took 3 bases from V and 4 from J; bases not matched to a gene: 2. Germline values: CDR1 DFQATT, CDR2 SNEGSKA (reference sequence).

The chain uses TRBV7-2 and TRBJ2-5; tentatively, D is TRBD1 (6 bases). Germline values: CDR1 SGHTA, CDR2 FQGNSA. The CDR3 contains 15 residues. The V and J ends lost 5 bases and 1 base respectively, with 14 bases between them. CDR3 bases: TGTGCCAGCAGCCCGAATACAGGGACCCAAGAGACCCAGTACTTC. It translates to CASSPNTGTQETQYF.

The chain joins TRBV20-1 to TRBJ2-7, with D unclear. V was clipped by 5 bases and J by 1 base, with 15 bases between them. The CDR3 has 14 amino acids. Germline assignment: CDR1 DFQATT and CDR2 SNEGSKA (reference sequence). CDR3 DNA sequence: TGCAGTGCTGGCAACAGCCTTCGTTCCTACGAGCAGTACTTC. This translates into CSAGNSLRSYEQYF.

In this sample, this clonotype turned up many times. J is TRBJ2-1 and V is TRBV19; D remains ambiguous. Per the germline V gene, CDR1 is LNHDA and CDR2 is SQIVND (reference sequence). V was shortened by 3 bases and J by 8 bases, with 5 bases between the two germline ends. The CDR3 sequence is 11 residues long. The CDR3 DNA follows: TGTGCCAGTAGTATGAGGTATGAGCAGTTCTTC. This translates into CASSMRYEQFF.

Ten or more counts support this clonotype. The chain recombines TRBV2 with TRBJ2-7; D gene ambiguous. The germline CDR1 and CDR2 sequences are SNHLY and FYNNEI. This CDR3 has 13 residues. With 5 bases removed from V and 2 bases from J, the gap between germline ends came to 10 bases. The DNA of the CDR3 is TGTGCCAGCAGTCGCCCAAACCCCTACGAGCAGTACTTC. This translates into CASSRPNPYEQYF.